Each of the 17 T cell receptor beta chains below was sequenced from the same sample in a study of blood T cells in healthy people across ages. PCR was performed a second time for about 7 to 11 cycles using a sample-barcoded 5' primer and a J-beta primer mix. One entry per CDR3 protein, called by TCRdb with MiXCR from the 5' RACE reads. The repertoire consists of around 820,000 distinct CDR3 sequences, with 20% to 30% occurring once and the leading ten covering more than 3%. This sample also belongs to another study, concerning T cells of mothers and their children.

The sample was blood. These receptors all stem from a boy younger than 18 in good health.

This chain connects TRBV7-2 to TRBJ2-1; 7 bases align to TRBD2. The CDR3 has 17 residues. The germline gives CDR1 SGHTA, CDR2 FQGNSA. With 2 bases clipped from V and 6 bases from J, the junction kept 13 bases outside the gene matches. The CDR3 protein is CASSLFWASGLPNEQFF. For the CDR3, the DNA is TGTGCCAGCAGCTTATTTTGGGCTAGCGGCCTTCCCAATGAGCAGTTCTTC.

This clonotype was seen at least ten times. V and J are TRBV4-3 and TRBJ1-1, with 8 bases that match TRBD1. This CDR3 is 15 amino acids long. Per germline, CDR1 LGHNA and CDR2 YSLEER. Trimming removed 2 bases from V and 1 base from J; junction bases left unmatched: 3. In DNA, the CDR3 is TGCGCCAGCAGCCAAACCGGGACAGGGAACACTGAAGCTTTCTTT. It codes for CASSQTGTGNTEAFF.

The CDR3: CASSLTSMEEQYF. As DNA, the CDR3 is TGTGCCAGCAGTTTAACCTCGATGGAGGAGCAGTACTTC. The chain joins TRBV28 to TRBJ2-7; the D is unclear. The V end was cut by 2 bases, the J end by 7 bases, with 12 bases between. The CDR3 totals 13 residues. Germline V gives CDR1 MDHEN, CDR2 SYDVKM.

This chain joins TRBV6-2 or TRBV6-3 and TRBJ1-1; TRBD1 matches at 10 bases. The J segment lost 10 bases and the V segment lost 7 bases, leaving 15 bases of the junction unmatched. CDR1 and CDR2 from the germline V gene are MNHEY and SVGEGT. The CDR3 totals 15 residues. CDR3 sequence: CASINPGQGISRAFF. The CDR3 region has the DNA TGTGCCAGCATTAATCCGGGACAGGGGATCTCTAGAGCTTTCTTT.

V usage is TRBV7-9 and J usage is TRBJ2-2, with 8 bases aligning to TRBD1. Germline CDR1 is SEHNR and CDR2 is FQNEAQ (reference sequence). The CDR3 covers 16 residues. The trim removed 4 bases at V and 0 bases at J, leaving 4 bases unmatched. The CDR3 bases are TGTGCCAGCAGCTGGCAGGGGGCCCCGAACACCGGGGAGCTGTTTTTT. It is translated as CASSWQGAPNTGELFF.

The chain combines TRBV24-1 with TRBJ2-1; the D gene is possibly TRBD2 (6 bases). The germline gives CDR1 KGHDR, CDR2 SFDVKD. The CDR3 loop spans 15 amino acids. The V and J ends lost 5 bases and 1 base respectively, with 11 bases between them. The CDR3 region has the DNA TGTGCCACCAGTGGGGACTCCAGTTCCTACAATGAGCAGTTCTTC. This encodes CATSGDSSSYNEQFF.

The table lists this clonotype with a few counts. This chain uses TRBV11-2 with TRBJ2-3; TRBD2 is a possible D gene (5 bases). V gave up 5 bases and J gave up 11 bases, with 23 bases separating them. Germline values: CDR1 SGHAT, CDR2 FQNNGV. CDR3 length equals 15 residues. The CDR3 sequence is CASSQREGRQIKQYF. The CDR3 DNA is TGTGCCAGCAGCCAACGGGAAGGACGGCAGATTAAGCAGTATTTT.

There are a few counts of this clonotype. This sequence joins TRBV7-2 and TRBJ2-3, with 7 nucleotides matching TRBD2. This CDR3 is built from 15 residues. Germline lookup yields CDR1 SGHTA and CDR2 FQGNSA. The ends lost 4 bases at V and 4 bases at J; junction bases unmatched: 8. The CDR3 loop reads CASSSRTSTPDTQYF. CDR3 DNA: TGTGCCAGCAGCTCCCGGACTAGTACCCCAGATACGCAGTATTTT.

The sample holds one count of this clonotype. The genes are TRBV3-1 and TRBJ2-7; 8 bases fit TRBD1. Germline lookup yields CDR1 LGHDT and CDR2 YNNKEL (reference sequence). This CDR3 spans 12 amino acids. J was trimmed by 7 bases and V by 1 base; bases with no gene match: 0. CDR3 region: CASSQGQGEQYF. CDR3 DNA sequence: TGTGCCAGCAGCCAAGGACAGGGGGAGCAGTACTTC.

Concerning this clonotype itself: An end of the junction does not agree with germline; a read error may underlie this. The gene calls are TRBV12-3 or TRBV12-4 and TRBJ1-4; 7 bases fit TRBD1. This CDR3 region has 14 residues. The CDR3 spells CASSYRTGGEKVFF. The DNA of the CDR3 is TGTGCCAGCAGTTACCGGACAGGAGGGGAAAAAGTGTTTTTT.

This chain uses TRBV5-5 with TRBJ2-1; no clear D. V dropped 2 bases and J dropped 6 bases, with 12 bases sitting between them. This CDR3 contains 14 residues. Per germline, CDR1 SGHKS and CDR2 YYEKEE (reference sequence). In DNA form, the CDR3 reads TGTGCCAGCAGCTTTTCTTTCTCGGGCAATGAGCAGTTCTTC. Protein product: CASSFSFSGNEQFF.

This chain joins TRBV20-1 and TRBJ2-7; D is possibly TRBD1 (5 bases). The better agreement between TRBJ2-5 and the DNA end casts doubt on the J call. CDR1 is DFQATT and CDR2 is SNEGSKA in the germline V gene (reference sequence). The CDR3 loop spans 12 amino acids. The CDR3 nucleotides are TGCAGTGCTAGAAGTAGGGGTGAGACCCAGTACTTC. Translation gives CSARSRGETQYF.

V gene TRBV12-3 or TRBV12-4 combines with J gene TRBJ2-1; TRBD2 matches at 10 bases. The V segment lost 2 bases and the J segment 0 bases; nucleotides outside the gene matches: 4. This CDR3 contains 17 residues. The CDR3: CASSLFTSGISYNEQFF. DNA for the CDR3: TGTGCCAGCAGTTTATTTACTAGCGGGATCTCCTACAATGAGCAGTTCTTC.

This clonotype has a handful of counts. The gene calls are TRBV28 and TRBJ2-1; D assignment may be TRBD1 or TRBD2 (6 bases each). CDR3 size: 14 residues. Trimming shortened V by 5 bases and J by 7 bases, and 15 bases separated the two germline ends. Germline CDR1 reads MDHEN; CDR2 reads SYDVKM. CDR3 sequence: CASSPSGGRNEQFF. CDR3 coding DNA: TGTGCCAGCAGTCCTTCTGGGGGGCGGAATGAGCAGTTCTTC. The complete variable domain, with remaining parts taken from reference TRBV28 and TRBJ2-1, reads DVKVTQSSRYLVKRTGEKVFLECVQDMDHENMFWYRQDPGLGLRLIYFSYDVKMKEKGDIPEGYSVSREKKERFSLILESASTNQTSMYLCASSPSGGRNEQFFGPGTRLTVL.

The V gene is TRBV10-3, the J gene TRBJ2-7, with 8 bases that match TRBD1. Looked up from germline, CDR1 is ENHRY and CDR2 is SYGVKD. There are 15 residues in the CDR3. With 2 bases clipped from V and 3 bases from J, the junction kept 6 bases outside the gene matches. DNA for the CDR3: TGTGCCATCAGTGAGACATCAGGGGGCGGCTACGAGCAGTACTTC. Encoded protein: CAISETSGGGYEQYF.

This clonotype showed up just a few times. The chain carries TRBV5-1 and TRBJ2-4; 7 nucleotides align to TRBD1. CDR1 SGHRS and CDR2 YFSETQ come from the germline V gene. The V and J ends lost 0 bases and 3 bases, in that order; junction bases with no gene match: 0. CDR3 length equals 14 residues. The CDR3 loop is CASSLGDSKNIQYF. The CDR3 DNA reads TGCGCCAGCAGCTTGGGGGACAGCAAAAACATTCAGTACTTC.

V usage is TRBV29-1 and J usage is TRBJ2-5; TRBD1 matches 7 bases. Per the germline V gene, CDR1 is SQVTM and CDR2 is ANQGSEA. The V and J ends lost 3 bases and 1 base, in that order; junction bases with no gene match: 11. This CDR3 contains 16 residues. CDR3 residues: CSVDGSGQIIQETQYF. CDR3 bases: TGCAGCGTTGATGGCTCGGGACAGATAATCCAAGAGACCCAGTACTTC.